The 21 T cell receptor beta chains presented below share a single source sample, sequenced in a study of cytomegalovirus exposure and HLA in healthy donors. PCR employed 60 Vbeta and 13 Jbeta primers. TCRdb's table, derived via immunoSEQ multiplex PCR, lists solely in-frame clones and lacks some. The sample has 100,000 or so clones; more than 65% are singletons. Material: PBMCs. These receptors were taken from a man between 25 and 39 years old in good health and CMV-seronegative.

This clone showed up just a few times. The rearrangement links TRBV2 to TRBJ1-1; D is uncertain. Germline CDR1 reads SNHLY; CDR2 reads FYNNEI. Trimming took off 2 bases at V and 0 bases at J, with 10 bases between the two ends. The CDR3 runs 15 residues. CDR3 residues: CASSERVVLNTEAFF. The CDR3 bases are TGTGCCAGCAGTGAACGGGTAGTCCTGAACACTGAAGCTTTCTTT.

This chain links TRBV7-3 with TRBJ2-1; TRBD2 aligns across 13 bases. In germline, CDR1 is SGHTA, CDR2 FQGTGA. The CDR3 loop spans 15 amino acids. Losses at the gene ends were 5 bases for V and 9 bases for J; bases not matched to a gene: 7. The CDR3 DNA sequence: TGTGCCAGCAGCAGAGGGACTAGCGGGAACGTTGAGCAGTTCTTC. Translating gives CASSRGTSGNVEQFF.

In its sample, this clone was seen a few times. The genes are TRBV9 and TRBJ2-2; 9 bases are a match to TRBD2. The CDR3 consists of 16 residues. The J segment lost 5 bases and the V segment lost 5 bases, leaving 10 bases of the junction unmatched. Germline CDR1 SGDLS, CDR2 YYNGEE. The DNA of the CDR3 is TGTGCCAGCAGGGCTCTCCGCGGGGGGGGAACCGGGGAGCTGTTTTTT. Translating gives CASRALRGGGTGELFF.

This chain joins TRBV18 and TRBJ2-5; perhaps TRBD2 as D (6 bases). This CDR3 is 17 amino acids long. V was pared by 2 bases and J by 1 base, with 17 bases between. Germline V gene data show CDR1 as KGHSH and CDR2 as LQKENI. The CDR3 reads CASSPFIQASAQETQYF. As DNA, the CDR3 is TGTGCCAGCTCACCATTCATCCAGGCTAGCGCCCAAGAGACCCAGTACTTC.

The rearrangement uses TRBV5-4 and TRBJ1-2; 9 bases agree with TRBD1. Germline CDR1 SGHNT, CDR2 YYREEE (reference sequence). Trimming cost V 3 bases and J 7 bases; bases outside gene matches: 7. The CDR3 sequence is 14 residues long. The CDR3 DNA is TGTGCCAGCAGCTCCGGACAGGGGTTTGGTGGCTACACCTTC. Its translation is CASSSGQGFGGYTF.

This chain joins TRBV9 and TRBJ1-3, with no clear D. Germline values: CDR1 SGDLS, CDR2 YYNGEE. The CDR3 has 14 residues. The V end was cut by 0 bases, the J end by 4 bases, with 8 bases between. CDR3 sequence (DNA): TGTGCCAGCAGCGTAGACAGTTCCGGAAACACCATATATTTT. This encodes CASSVDSSGNTIYF.

CDR3 loop: CASSESTGSGNTIYF. The CDR3 nucleotides read TGTGCCAGCAGTGAGAGCACAGGGTCTGGAAACACCATATATTTT. The V call is TRBV2, the J call TRBJ1-3, with a weak D call TRBD1 (6 bases). This CDR3 region has 15 residues. Trimming cost V 3 bases and J 1 base, with 10 bases left between them. Germline V gene data show CDR1 as SNHLY and CDR2 as FYNNEI.

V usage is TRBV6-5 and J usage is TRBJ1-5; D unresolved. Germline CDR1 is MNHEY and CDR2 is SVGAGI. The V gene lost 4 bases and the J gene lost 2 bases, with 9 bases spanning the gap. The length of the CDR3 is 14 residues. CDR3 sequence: CASSLEGGNQPQHF. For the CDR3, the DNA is TGTGCCAGCAGTTTGGAGGGTGGCAATCAGCCCCAGCATTTT.

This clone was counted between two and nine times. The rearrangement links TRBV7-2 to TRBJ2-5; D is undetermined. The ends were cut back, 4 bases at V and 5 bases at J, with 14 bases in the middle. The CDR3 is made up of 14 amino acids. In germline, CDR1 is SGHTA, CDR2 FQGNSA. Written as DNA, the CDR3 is TGTGCCAGCAGCTCCCCCGGGTCTCGGGAGACCCAGTACTTC. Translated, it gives CASSSPGSRETQYF.

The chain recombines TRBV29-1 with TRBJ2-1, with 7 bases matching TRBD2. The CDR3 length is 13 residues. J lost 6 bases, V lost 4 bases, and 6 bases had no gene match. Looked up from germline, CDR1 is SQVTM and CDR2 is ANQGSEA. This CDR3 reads CSVGELASNEQFF. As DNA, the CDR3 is TGCAGCGTTGGGGAACTAGCGAGCAATGAGCAGTTCTTC.

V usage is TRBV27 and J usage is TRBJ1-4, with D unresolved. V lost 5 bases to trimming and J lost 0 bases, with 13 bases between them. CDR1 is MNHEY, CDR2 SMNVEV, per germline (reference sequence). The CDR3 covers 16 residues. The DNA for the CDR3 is TGTGCCAGCAGTCCCCGTGGAGCCACAACTAATGAAAAACTGTTTTTT. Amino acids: CASSPRGATTNEKLFF.

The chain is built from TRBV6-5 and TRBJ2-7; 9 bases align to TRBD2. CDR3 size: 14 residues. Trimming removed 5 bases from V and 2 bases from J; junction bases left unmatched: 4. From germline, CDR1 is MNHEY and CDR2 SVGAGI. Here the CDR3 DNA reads TGTGCCAGCAGTCGGACTAGCGAAACCTACGAGCAGTACTTC. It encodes CASSRTSETYEQYF.

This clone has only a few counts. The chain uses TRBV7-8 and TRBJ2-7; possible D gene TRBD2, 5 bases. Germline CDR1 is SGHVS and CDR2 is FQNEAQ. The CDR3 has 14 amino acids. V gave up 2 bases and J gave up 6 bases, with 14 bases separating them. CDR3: CASSLTSLATEQYF. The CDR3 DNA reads TGTGCCAGCAGCTTAACCTCTCTAGCAACCGAGCAGTACTTC.

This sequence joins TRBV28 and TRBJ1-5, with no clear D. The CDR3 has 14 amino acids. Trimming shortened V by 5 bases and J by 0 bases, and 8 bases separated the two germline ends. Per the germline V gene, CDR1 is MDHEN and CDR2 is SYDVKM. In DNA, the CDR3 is TGTGCCAGCAGTGGAGAGTATAGCAATCAGCCCCAGCATTTT. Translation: CASSGEYSNQPQHF.

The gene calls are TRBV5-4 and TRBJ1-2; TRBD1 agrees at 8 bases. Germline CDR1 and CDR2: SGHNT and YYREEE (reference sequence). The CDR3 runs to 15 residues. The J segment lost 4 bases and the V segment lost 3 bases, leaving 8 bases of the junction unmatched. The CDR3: CASSWGQGASYGYTF. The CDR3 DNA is TGTGCCAGCAGCTGGGGCCAGGGGGCCAGCTATGGCTACACCTTC.

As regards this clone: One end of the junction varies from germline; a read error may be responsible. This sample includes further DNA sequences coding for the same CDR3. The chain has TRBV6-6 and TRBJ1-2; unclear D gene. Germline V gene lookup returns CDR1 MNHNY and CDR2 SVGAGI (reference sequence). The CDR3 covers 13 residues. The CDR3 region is CASSPDTNYGYTF. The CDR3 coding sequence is TGCGCCAGCAGCCCTGACACGAACTATGGCTACACCTTC.

This CDR3 is CASSLKGAAGYTF. CDR3 DNA sequence: TGTGCCAGCAGCTTAAAAGGGGCCGCAGGCTACACCTTC. The chain is built from TRBV7-9 and TRBJ1-2; tentatively, D is TRBD1 (5 bases). There are 13 residues in the CDR3. V was shortened by 2 bases and J by 8 bases, with 12 bases between the two germline ends. The germline CDR1 and CDR2 sequences are SEHNR and FQNEAQ (reference sequence).

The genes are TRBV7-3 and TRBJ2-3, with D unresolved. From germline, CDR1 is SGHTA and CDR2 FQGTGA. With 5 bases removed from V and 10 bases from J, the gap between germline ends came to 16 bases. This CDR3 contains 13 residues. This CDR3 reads CASSPYAKEAQYF. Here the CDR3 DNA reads TGTGCCAGCAGCCCCTATGCTAAAGAGGCGCAGTATTTT. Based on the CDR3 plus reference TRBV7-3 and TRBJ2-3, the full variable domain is GAGVSQTPSNKVTEKGKYVELRCDPISGHTALYWYRQSLGQGPEFLIYFQGTGAADDSGLPNDRFFAVRPEGSVSTLKIQRTERGDSAVYLCASSPYAKEAQYFGPGTRLTVL.

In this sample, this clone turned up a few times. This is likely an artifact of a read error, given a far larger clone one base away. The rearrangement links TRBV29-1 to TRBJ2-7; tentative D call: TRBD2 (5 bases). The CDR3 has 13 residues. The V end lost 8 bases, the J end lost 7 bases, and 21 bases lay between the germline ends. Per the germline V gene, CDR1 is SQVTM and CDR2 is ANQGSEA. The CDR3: CSSVPGNGNEQYF. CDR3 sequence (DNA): TGCAGCTCGGTTCCGGGTAACGGGAATGAGCAGTACTTC.

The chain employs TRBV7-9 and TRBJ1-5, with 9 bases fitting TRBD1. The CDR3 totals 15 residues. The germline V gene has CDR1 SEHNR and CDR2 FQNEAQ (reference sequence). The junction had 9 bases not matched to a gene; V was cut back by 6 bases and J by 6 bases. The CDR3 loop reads CASSPQGAVGQPQHF. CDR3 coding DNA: TGTGCCAGCAGTCCACAGGGGGCGGTGGGTCAGCCCCAGCATTTT.

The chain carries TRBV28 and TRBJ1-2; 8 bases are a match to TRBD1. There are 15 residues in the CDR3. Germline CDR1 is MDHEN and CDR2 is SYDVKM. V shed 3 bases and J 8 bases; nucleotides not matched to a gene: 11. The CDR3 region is CASSFGDRGLRGYTF. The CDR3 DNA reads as TGTGCCAGCAGTTTCGGCGACAGGGGACTTCGGGGCTACACCTTC.